The clone carrying this T cell receptor beta chain has more than one count but fewer than ten. What it binds is not known. This CDR3 is built from 13 residues. Trimming shortened V by 5 bases and J by 4 bases, and 12 bases separated the two germline ends. From germline, CDR1 is SEHNR and CDR2 FQNEAQ (reference sequence). This record comes from a study of blood T cells in healthy people across ages. Combining a sample-barcoded 5' primer with a J-beta primer mix, a second PCR ran for roughly 6 to 12 cycles. MiXCR, applied by TCRdb to the 5' RACE reads, yields one record per CDR3 protein. The table has about 1.5 million distinct CDR3 sequences, roughly 40% seen once. General study points: One million T cells yielded diversity estimates that were considered underestimates.

Material for sequencing was blood. This clonotype originated in a woman under 30 in good health. This rearrangement joins TRBV7-9 to TRBJ2-7, with D maybe TRBD2 (6 bases). In DNA, the CDR3 is TGTGCCAGCAGCCCTTCTAGCGAATACGAGCAGTACTTC. Translation: CASSPSSEYEQYF.